This TCR beta chain was sequenced for a study of T cell responses to AZD1222 COVID-19 vaccine. In this sample, this clone turned up once. Its antigen remains unknown. The study, taken as a whole, reports: Baseline seropositives among AZD1222 recipients totaled only five to seven.

The assay was immunoSEQ multiplex PCR, and TCRdb's table has in-frame clones only and misses some. Of some 84,000 clones detected, roughly 85% appear once; the ten largest clones hold 9% to 14%. The CDR3 has 16 residues. Germline loops: CDR1 MNHNS, CDR2 SASEGT. V lost 0 bases and J 0 bases, leaving 9 bases between the germline ends. The sequencing used peripheral blood, collected 28 days after the second AZD1222 dose. V usage is TRBV6-1 and J usage is TRBJ1-5; possibly TRBD1 for D (5 bases). This sequence originates from an adult who received the AZD1222 COVID-19 vaccine. CDR3 residues: CASSEAPGTSNQPQHF. The CDR3 coding sequence is TGTGCCAGCAGTGAAGCCCCGGGGACTAGCAATCAGCCCCAGCATTTT.